A selection of T cell receptor beta chains follows, all from one sample in a study of cytomegalovirus exposure and HLA in healthy donors. Some clones are missing from TCRdb's copy, which holds only in-frame ones; the method was immunoSEQ multiplex PCR. The sample contains around 120,000 clones, under 85% of which appear only once. The sequencing input was PBMCs. These receptors were collected from a woman in her forties or fifties in good health and CMV-seropositive. Both conserved end residues are part of each CDR3. D genes are given only for firm matches. Not every row has a clone size; where given, it reads once, few, many or a size class.

clone size,J gene,V gene,CDR3 length,D gene,CDR3 protein,CDR3 DNA
NA,TRBJ2-5,TRBV11-2,15,TRBD2,CASSPRLAGEETQYF,TGTGCCAGCAGCCCGAGACTAGCGGGGGAGGAGACCCAGTACTTC
NA,TRBJ2-7,TRBV21-1,18,NA,CASSKRGAGTGVLYEQYF,TGTGCCAGCAGCAAAAGGGGGGCCGGGACAGGGGTATTGTACGAGCAGTACTTC
NA,TRBJ1-6,TRBV30,16,TRBD1,CAWSPGQSSYNSPLHF,TGTGCCTGGAGCCCGGGACAGAGCTCCTATAATTCACCCCTCCACTTT
few,TRBJ1-1,TRBV10-3,15,NA,CAISQGLSMNTEAFF,TGTGCCATCAGCCAGGGACTTAGTATGAACACTGAAGCTTTCTTT
NA,TRBJ2-2,TRBV2,16,TRBD1,CASSEFRQGAGGELFF,TGTGCCAGCAGTGAATTCAGGCAGGGGGCAGGCGGGGAGCTGTTTTTT
NA,TRBJ1-2,TRBV21-1,14,NA,CASSKEPCPSGYTF,TGTGCCAGCAGCAAGGAGCCCTGCCCGAGCGGCTACACCTTC
NA,TRBJ1-3,TRBV11-3,16,NA,CASSLGRRLGGNTIYF,TGTGCCAGCAGCTTGGGAAGGAGGTTGGGAGGAAACACCATATATTTT
NA,TRBJ1-4,TRBV11-3,17,NA,CASSPVRGARVNEKLFF,TGTGCCAGCAGCCCGGTTAGAGGCGCGCGGGTGAATGAAAAACTGTTTTTT
NA,TRBJ2-7,TRBV5-6,17,NA,CASSLRTASFSSYEQYF,TGTGCCAGCAGCTTGCGTACGGCTAGCTTCAGCTCCTACGAGCAGTACTTC
NA,TRBJ2-2,TRBV5-1,17,TRBD1,CASSLVRTGGNTGELFF,TGCGCCAGCAGCTTGGTTAGGACAGGGGGCAACACCGGGGAGCTGTTTTTT
NA,TRBJ2-7,TRBV27,14,NA,CASRPLDTSYEQYF,TGTGCCAGCAGACCTCTGGACACCTCCTACGAGCAGTACTTC
NA,TRBJ2-1,TRBV6-5,15,TRBD1,CASSSGTGSYNEQFF,TGTGCCAGCAGTTCCGGGACAGGGTCGTACAATGAGCAGTTCTTC
few,TRBJ2-1,TRBV18,13,NA,CASSPGTSREQFF,TGTGCCAGCTCACCGGGGACTTCTAGGGAGCAGTTCTTC
NA,TRBJ1-6,TRBV7-3,13,NA,CASSLGLRSPLHF,TGTGCCAGCAGCTTAGGGCTAAGGTCACCCCTCCACTTT
NA,TRBJ2-1,TRBV5-4,17,TRBD2,CASSLDPSGSSYNEQFF,TGTGCCAGCAGCTTGGACCCTAGCGGGAGCTCCTACAATGAGCAGTTCTTC
NA,TRBJ2-2,TRBV5-1,16,NA,CASSLDPRGGNGELFF,TGCGCCAGCAGCTTGGACCCTAGGGGAGGTAACGGGGAGCTGTTTTTT
NA,TRBJ2-2,TRBV19,19,TRBD2,CASTSGAWGGGPNTGELFF,TGTGCCAGTACCAGTGGGGCTTGGGGCGGGGGGCCTAACACCGGGGAGCTGTTTTTT
NA,TRBJ2-7,TRBV7-9,15,NA,CASSLQGGARDEQYF,TGTGCCAGCAGTTTACAGGGTGGGGCCCGCGACGAGCAGTACTTC
NA,TRBJ2-1,TRBV9,16,TRBD2,CASSAVLAGEYNEQFF,TGTGCCAGCAGCGCCGTACTAGCGGGAGAGTACAATGAGCAGTTCTTC
once,TRBJ2-5,TRBV9,15,NA,CASSVSPGTQETQYF,TGTGCCAGCAGCGTATCCCCCGGGACTCAAGAGACCCAGTACTTC
NA,TRBJ1-2,TRBV30,12,NA,CAWRSPGCGYTF,TGTGCCTGGAGGAGTCCAGGGTGTGGCTACACCTTC
NA,TRBJ2-5,TRBV6-5,12,NA,CASSYLTGLQYF,TGTGCCAGCAGTTACTTAACAGGGCTCCAGTACTTC
NA,TRBJ2-1,TRBV11-2,13,NA,CASSLGGSNEQFF,TGTGCCAGCAGCTTGGGGGGATCAAATGAGCAGTTCTTC